These T cell receptor beta chains were read from a single sample in a study of blood T cell repertoires in COVID-19. TCRdb keeps only in-frame clones here, not all; method: immunoSEQ multiplex PCR. This table has approximately 260,000 clones, roughly 90% appearing once. The specimen was peripheral blood. The receptors come from a woman aged 40 to 50 who had recovered from COVID-19. The CDR3 runs from the conserved cysteine through the conserved F or W. D genes are given only for firm matches. Size tells how often a clone was seen (once, few, many) or the class of an expanded clone, and some rows leave it out.

TRBD1 | TRBJ1-4 | - | TRBV19 | CASSMRQGGEKLFF | TGTGCCAGTAGTATGAGACAGGGGGGTGAAAAACTGTTTTTT
TRBD1 | TRBJ2-5 | - | TRBV18 | CASSQSRGNQETQYF | TGTGCCAGCTCACAATCCAGGGGGAATCAAGAGACCCAGTACTTC
TRBD2 | TRBJ2-2 | - | TRBV28 | CASSLFLAGTGELFF | TGTGCCAGCAGTTTGTTCCTAGCGGGCACCGGGGAGCTGTTTTTT
TRBD1 | TRBJ1-2 | - | TRBV2 | CASRETGDDYGYTF | TGTGCCAGCAGGGAGACAGGGGATGACTATGGCTACACCTTC
TRBD1 | TRBJ1-2 | - | TRBV19 | CASTDLSVDRAYYGYTF | TGTGCCAGTACCGACCTATCGGTGGACAGGGCTTACTATGGCTACACCTTC
- | TRBJ2-2 | - | TRBV6-2/TRBV6-3 | CASSFRGRAFGELFF | TGTGCCAGCAGCTTCCGGGGTCGGGCCTTCGGGGAGCTGTTTTTT
TRBD1 | TRBJ2-7 | - | TRBV5-4 | CASSLDGQGLYEQYF | TGTGCCAGCAGCTTAGATGGACAGGGCCTCTACGAGCAGTACTTC
TRBD1 | TRBJ1-2 | - | TRBV12-3/TRBV12-4 | CASRDTGEDGYTF | TGTGCCAGCAGGGACACAGGGGAAGATGGCTACACCTTC
- | TRBJ2-3 | - | TRBV5-1 | CASSLGGYTDTQYF | TGCGCCAGCAGCTTGGGAGGGTATACAGATACGCAGTATTTT
TRBD1 | TRBJ1-2 | - | TRBV29-1 | CSVERDRGGGYTF | TGCAGCGTTGAAAGGGACAGGGGAGGTGGCTACACCTTC
TRBD1 | TRBJ1-6 | few | TRBV19 | CASTVTGSRSPLHF | TGTGCCAGTACCGTGACAGGGTCACGCTCACCCCTCCACTTT
- | TRBJ2-3 | - | TRBV5-5 | CASSGRTDTQYF | TGTGCCAGCAGCGGGCGCACAGATACGCAGTATTTT
- | TRBJ2-5 | - | TRBV4-1 | CASSQEVTASSQYF | TGCGCCAGCAGCCAAGAAGTGACAGCCTCTAGTCAGTACTTC
TRBD2 | TRBJ2-1 | - | TRBV19 | CASSIGTSGRSNEQFF | TGTGCCAGTAGTATAGGGACTAGCGGGAGGTCGAATGAGCAGTTCTTC